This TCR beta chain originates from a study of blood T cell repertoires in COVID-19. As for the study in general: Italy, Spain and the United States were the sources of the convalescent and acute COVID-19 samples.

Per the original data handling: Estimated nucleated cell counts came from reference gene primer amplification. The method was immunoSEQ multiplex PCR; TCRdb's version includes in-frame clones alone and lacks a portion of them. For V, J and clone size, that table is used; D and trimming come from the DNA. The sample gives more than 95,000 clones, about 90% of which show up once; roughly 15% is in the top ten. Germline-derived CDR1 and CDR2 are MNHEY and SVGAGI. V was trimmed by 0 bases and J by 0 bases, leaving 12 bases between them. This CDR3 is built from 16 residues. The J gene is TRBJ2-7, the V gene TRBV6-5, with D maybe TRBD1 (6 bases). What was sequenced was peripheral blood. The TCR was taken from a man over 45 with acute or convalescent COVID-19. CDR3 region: CASSYSIPGASYEQYF. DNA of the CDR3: TGTGCCAGCAGTTACTCGATTCCAGGGGCCTCCTACGAGCAGTACTTC.